These T cell receptor beta chains were read from a single sample in a study of T cell repertoires in cytomegalovirus infection. TCRdb reanalysed the reads using MiXCR and keeps one entry per CDR3 protein. The sample includes some 600,000 distinct CDR3 sequences, approximately 25% of them seen just once. The sample comprised CD8+ T cells from PBMCs. The receptors stem from a human donor in good health (CMV status not recorded). Some clones in this sample may be carry-over from other donors' samples. CDR3s include the opening cysteine and the closing phenylalanine or tryptophan. D genes are given only for firm matches. Clone size is stated in some rows and not others, as once, few, many or a class when expanded.

. | TRBJ1-3 | . | TRBV7-9 | TGTGCCAGCAGTGTCAGGTGGGACACCATATATTTT | CASSVRWDTIYF
. | TRBJ1-4 | . | TRBV15 | TGTGCCACCAGCAGTCCTTTATTGAGTCCTAATGAAAAACTGTTTTTT | CATSSPLLSPNEKLFF
. | TRBJ2-1 | . | TRBV9 | TGTGCCAGCAGCGTCGGGGGAAGCCGGAATGAGCAGTTCTTC | CASSVGGSRNEQFF
. | TRBJ2-3 | . | TRBV20-1 | TGCAGTGCTAGAGAACCTGAGGGGGCGGGGGCAGATACGCAGTATTTT | CSAREPEGAGADTQYF
. | TRBJ1-2 | . | TRBV27 | TGTGCCAGCAGCCTCACTCTACAGGGATTCTATGGCTACACCTTC | CASSLTLQGFYGYTF
. | TRBJ2-1 | . | TRBV7-9 | TGTGCCAGCAGCCCCGGGGCCAACAATGAGCAGTTCTTC | CASSPGANNEQFF
once | TRBJ2-5 | . | TRBV29-1 | TGCAGCGTTCCGGGACTGCTTGCGGAGACCCAGTACTTC | CSVPGLLAETQYF
few | TRBJ2-7 | . | TRBV7-6 | TGTGCCAGCAGTATAGAGGCAGCAGTTTACTACGAGCAGTACTTC | CASSIEAAVYYEQYF
many | TRBJ1-1 | . | TRBV7-6 | TGTGCCAGCAGCTTAGGGGACCATCGACGGCTGAACACTGAAGCTTTCTTT | CASSLGDHRRLNTEAFF
. | TRBJ2-5 | . | TRBV2 | TGTGCCATCCCCGGGTCCGGTAACTTC | CAIPGSGNF
many | TRBJ1-5 | . | TRBV12-5 | TGTGCTAGTGGTTTGATGGGGGGTTCGGATAGCAATCAGCCCCAGCATTTT | CASGLMGGSDSNQPQHF